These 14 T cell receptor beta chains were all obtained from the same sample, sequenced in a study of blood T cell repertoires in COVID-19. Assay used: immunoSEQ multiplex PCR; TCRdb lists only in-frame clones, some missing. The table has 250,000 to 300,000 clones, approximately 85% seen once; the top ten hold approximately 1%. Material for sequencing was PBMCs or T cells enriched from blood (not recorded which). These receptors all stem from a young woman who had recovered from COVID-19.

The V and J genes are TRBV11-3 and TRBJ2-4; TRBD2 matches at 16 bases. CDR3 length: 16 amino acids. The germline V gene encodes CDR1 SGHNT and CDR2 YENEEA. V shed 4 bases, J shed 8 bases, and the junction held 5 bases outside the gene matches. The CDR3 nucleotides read TGTGCCAGCAGCTCTGAGGGACTAGCGGGAGGGGACATTCAGTACTTC. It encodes CASSSEGLAGGDIQYF.

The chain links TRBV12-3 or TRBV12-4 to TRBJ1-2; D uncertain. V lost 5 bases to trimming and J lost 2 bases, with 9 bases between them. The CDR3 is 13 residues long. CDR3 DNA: TGTGCCAGCAGTGCACTCTCGAACTATGGCTACACCTTC. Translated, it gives CASSALSNYGYTF.

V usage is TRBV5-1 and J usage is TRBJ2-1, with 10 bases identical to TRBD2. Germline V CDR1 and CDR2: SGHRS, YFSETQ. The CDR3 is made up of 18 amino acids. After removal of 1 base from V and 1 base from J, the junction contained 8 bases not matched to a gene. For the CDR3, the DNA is TGCGCCAGCAGCTTGCGGGGCATAGCGGGAGGTTCCTACAATGAGCAGTTCTTC. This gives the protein CASSLRGIAGGSYNEQFF.

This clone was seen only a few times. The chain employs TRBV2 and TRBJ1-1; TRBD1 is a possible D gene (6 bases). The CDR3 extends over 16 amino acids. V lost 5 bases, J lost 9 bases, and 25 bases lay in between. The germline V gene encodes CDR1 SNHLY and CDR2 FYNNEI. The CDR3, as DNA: TGTGCCAGCAGTTTAGAGGGGCCCGCAACAGGGCGGAAAGCTTTCTTT. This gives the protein CASSLEGPATGRKAFF.

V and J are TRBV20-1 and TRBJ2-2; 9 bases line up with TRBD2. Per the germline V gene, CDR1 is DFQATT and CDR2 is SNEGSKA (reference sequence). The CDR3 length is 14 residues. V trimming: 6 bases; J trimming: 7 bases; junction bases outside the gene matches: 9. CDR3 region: CSASRVAGVGELFF. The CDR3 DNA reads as TGCAGTGCCAGTCGAGTAGCGGGAGTCGGGGAGCTGTTTTTT.

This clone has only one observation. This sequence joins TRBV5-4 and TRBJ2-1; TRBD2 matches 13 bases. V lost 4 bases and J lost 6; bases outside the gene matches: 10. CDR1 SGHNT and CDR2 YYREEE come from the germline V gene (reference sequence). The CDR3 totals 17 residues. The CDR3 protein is CASSETSGGAGGNEQFF. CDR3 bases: TGTGCCAGCAGCGAAACTAGCGGGGGGGCCGGGGGCAATGAGCAGTTCTTC.

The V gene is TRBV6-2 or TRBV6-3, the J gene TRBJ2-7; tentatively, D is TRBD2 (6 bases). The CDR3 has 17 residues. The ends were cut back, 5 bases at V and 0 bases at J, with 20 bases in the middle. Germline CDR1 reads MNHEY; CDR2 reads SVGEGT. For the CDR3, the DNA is TGTGCCAGCAGTCGGGCGAGTAGCGGTCTCAACTCCTACGAGCAGTACTTC. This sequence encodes CASSRASSGLNSYEQYF.

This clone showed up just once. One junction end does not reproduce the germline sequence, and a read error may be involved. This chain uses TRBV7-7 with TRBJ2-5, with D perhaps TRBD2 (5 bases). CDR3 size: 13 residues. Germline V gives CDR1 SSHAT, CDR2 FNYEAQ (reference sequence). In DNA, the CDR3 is TGTGCTAGCAGCTTAACCAGGAGGGAGACCCAGTACTTC. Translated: CASSLTRRETQYF.

CDR3 bases: TGTGCCTGGAGGGGGCATCAGCCCCAGCATTTT. Translation: CAWRGHQPQHF. This chain links TRBV30 with TRBJ1-5; perhaps TRBD1 as D (5 bases). Trimming took 3 bases from V and 5 from J, leaving 5 bases between them. Germline CDR1 GTSNPN, CDR2 SVGIG (reference sequence). This CDR3 region has 11 residues.

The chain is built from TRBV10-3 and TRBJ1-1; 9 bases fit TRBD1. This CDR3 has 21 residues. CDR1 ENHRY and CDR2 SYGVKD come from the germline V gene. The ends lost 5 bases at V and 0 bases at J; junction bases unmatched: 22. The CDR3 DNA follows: TGTGCCATCAGTTTACAGGGGGCGAGCGGGGCGCGTAGCCGTTTGAACACTGAAGCTTTCTTT. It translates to CAISLQGASGARSRLNTEAFF.

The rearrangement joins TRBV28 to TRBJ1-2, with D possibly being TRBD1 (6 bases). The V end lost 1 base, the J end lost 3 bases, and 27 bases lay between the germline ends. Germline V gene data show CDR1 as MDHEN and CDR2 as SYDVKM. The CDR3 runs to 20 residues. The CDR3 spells CASSLFGFGVGAAYYYGYTF. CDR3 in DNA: TGTGCCAGCAGTTTATTTGGGTTCGGGGTGGGGGCAGCTTACTACTATGGCTACACCTTC.

The CDR3 protein is CSVLDRSTGELFF. The CDR3 region has the DNA TGCAGCGTCCTCGACAGGTCCACCGGGGAGCTGTTTTTT. The J gene is TRBJ2-2, the V gene TRBV29-1, with D perhaps matching TRBD1 (6 bases). V was cut by 6 bases and J by 4 bases, with 12 bases left in between. This CDR3 has 13 amino acids. Germline CDR1 SQVTM, CDR2 ANQGSEA.

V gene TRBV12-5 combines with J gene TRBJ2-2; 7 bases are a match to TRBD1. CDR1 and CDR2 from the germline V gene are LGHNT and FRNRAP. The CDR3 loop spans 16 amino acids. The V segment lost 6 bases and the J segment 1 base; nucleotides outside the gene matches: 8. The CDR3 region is CASGNGQVGNTGELFF. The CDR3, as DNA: TGTGCTAGTGGAAACGGACAGGTCGGGAACACCGGGGAGCTGTTTTTT. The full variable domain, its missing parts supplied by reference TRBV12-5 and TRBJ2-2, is DARVTQTPRHKVTEMGQEVTMRCQPILGHNTVFWYRQTMMQGLELLAYFRNRAPLDDSGMPKDRFSAEMPDATLATLKIQPSEPRDSAVYFCASGNGQVGNTGELFFGEGSRLTVL.

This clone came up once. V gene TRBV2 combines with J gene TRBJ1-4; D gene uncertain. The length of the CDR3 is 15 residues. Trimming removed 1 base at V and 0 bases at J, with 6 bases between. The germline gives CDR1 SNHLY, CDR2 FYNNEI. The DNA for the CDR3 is TGTGCCAGCAGTGAAGGGGCAGCAACTAATGAAAAACTGTTTTTT. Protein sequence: CASSEGAATNEKLFF.